These T cell receptor beta chains were read from a single sample in a study of shared clonotypes between healthy human individuals. TCRdb's table, derived via immunoSEQ multiplex PCR, lists solely in-frame clones and lacks some. The sample lists about 2.4 million clones; 93% were seen once. The sequenced sample was naive CD4+ T cells from PBMCs. These receptors originate from a man aged 18-30 years in good health. Some clones in this sample may be carry-over from other donors' samples. CDR3s include the opening cysteine and the closing phenylalanine or tryptophan.

13	TRBJ1-5	TRBV27	CASSLRVDQPQHF
14	TRBJ1-2	TRBV7-9	CASSSGQGNYGYTF
15	TRBJ2-1	TRBV19	CASSIARDSSNEQFF
16	TRBJ2-1	TRBV9	CASSTHHRATYNEQFF
16	TRBJ2-7	TRBV5-4	CASSLASSGSSYEQYF
18	TRBJ2-3	TRBV5-5	CASSLAGVRGADTDTQYF
16	TRBJ2-3	TRBV5-1	CASSPPGTAITDTQYF
13	TRBJ2-7	TRBV4-1	CASSPRQLYEQYF
16	TRBJ2-3	TRBV5-1	CASSLNTGDITDTQYF
14	TRBJ2-6	TRBV5-1	CASSFSSGANVLTF
11	TRBJ2-5	TRBV10-3	CAISVQEAQYF
15	TRBJ1-2	TRBV5-4	CASSPAGTAGYGYTF
12	TRBJ1-2	TRBV5-1	CASSSEAYGYTF
14	TRBJ1-5	TRBV2	CASSEEAANQPQHF
15	TRBJ2-7	TRBV6-5	CASSYGWGRIGEQYF
13	TRBJ2-7	TRBV5-1	CASSLQVAGEQYF
13	TRBJ2-7	TRBV29-1	CSVASGGSYEQYF
14	TRBJ1-1	TRBV7-3	CASSQSRDSTQAFF
13	TRBJ2-3	TRBV18	CASSPGRQHTQYF
15	-	TRBV6-6	CASSRQGDRDGEQYF
14	TRBJ2-7	TRBV10-2	CASKAGQVFYEQYF
16	TRBJ2-2	TRBV11-2	CASSFRASGFVGELFF
17	TRBJ2-5	TRBV27	CASSQLRDRGQGETQYF
15	TRBJ2-3	TRBV18	CASSRNQGSTDTQYF
15	TRBJ2-1	TRBV30	CAWSGRGSTYNEQFF
14	TRBJ1-5	TRBV6-5	CASSYTGSNQPQHF
15	TRBJ2-1	TRBV9	CASSLRAGTYNEQFF
11	TRBJ2-1	TRBV20-1	CSARGTNEQFF
15	TRBJ2-3	TRBV19	CASSIRTAAPDTQYF
15	TRBJ2-7	TRBV7-2	CASSLEPRPAYEQYF
16	TRBJ2-5	TRBV14	CASSQVPGGHLETQYF
15	TRBJ2-3	TRBV7-3	CASSLVGGSTDTQYF
15	TRBJ1-2	TRBV7-2	CASSLLGLTGYGYTF
15	TRBJ2-5	TRBV5-4	CASSYKLAGQETQYF
13	TRBJ2-7	TRBV29-1	CSVAQGQVYEQYF
17	TRBJ2-5	TRBV4-2	CASSQVRARGGQETQYF
14	TRBJ2-1	TRBV5-1	CASARSGEYNEQFF
17	TRBJ2-5	TRBV5-1	CASSRGVRTSDEETQYF